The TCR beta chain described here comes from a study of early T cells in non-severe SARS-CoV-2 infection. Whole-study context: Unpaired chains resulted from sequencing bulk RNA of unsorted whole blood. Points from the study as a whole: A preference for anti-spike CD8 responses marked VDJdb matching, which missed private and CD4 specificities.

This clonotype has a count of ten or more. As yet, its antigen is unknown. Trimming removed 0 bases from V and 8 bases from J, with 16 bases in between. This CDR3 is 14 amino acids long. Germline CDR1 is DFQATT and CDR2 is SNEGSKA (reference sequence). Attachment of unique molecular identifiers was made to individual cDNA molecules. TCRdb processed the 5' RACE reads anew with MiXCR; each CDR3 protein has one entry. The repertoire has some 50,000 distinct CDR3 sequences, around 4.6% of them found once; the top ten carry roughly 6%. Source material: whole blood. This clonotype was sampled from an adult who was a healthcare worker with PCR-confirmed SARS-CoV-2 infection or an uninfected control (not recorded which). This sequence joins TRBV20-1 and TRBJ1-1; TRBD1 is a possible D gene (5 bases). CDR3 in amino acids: CSARDYVGAREAFF. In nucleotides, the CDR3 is TGCAGTGCTAGAGATTATGTTGGGGCGAGAGAAGCTTTCTTT.